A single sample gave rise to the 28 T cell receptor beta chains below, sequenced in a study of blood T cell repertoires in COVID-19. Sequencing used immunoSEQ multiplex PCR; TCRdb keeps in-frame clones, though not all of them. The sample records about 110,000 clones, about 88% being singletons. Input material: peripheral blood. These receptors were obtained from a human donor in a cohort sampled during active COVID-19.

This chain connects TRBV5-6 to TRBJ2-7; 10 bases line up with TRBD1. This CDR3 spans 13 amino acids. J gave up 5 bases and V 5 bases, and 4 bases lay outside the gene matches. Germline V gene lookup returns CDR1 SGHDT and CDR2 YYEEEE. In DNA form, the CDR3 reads TGTGCCAGCAGATCCGGGACAGGGGACGAGCAGTACTTC. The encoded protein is CASRSGTGDEQYF.

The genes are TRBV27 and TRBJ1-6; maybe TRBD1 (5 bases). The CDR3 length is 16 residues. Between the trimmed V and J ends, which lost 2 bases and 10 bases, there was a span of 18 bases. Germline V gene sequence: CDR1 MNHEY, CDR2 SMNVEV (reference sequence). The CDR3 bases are TGTGCCAGCAGTTTAGTAGGGGAGGGGTCACACTCACCCCTCCACTTT. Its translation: CASSLVGEGSHSPLHF.

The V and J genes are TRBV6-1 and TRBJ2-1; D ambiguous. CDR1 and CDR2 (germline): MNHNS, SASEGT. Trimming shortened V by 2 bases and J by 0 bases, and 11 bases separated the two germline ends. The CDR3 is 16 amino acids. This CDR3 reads CASSEFSGYSYNEQFF. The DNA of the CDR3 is TGTGCCAGCAGTGAATTTTCCGGTTACTCCTACAATGAGCAGTTCTTC.

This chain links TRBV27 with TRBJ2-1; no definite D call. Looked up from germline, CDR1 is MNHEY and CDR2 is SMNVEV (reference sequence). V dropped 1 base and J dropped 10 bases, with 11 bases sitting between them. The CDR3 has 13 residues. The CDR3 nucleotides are TGTGCCAGCAGTTTATGGAAGAGAGGCGAGCAGTTCTTC. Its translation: CASSLWKRGEQFF.

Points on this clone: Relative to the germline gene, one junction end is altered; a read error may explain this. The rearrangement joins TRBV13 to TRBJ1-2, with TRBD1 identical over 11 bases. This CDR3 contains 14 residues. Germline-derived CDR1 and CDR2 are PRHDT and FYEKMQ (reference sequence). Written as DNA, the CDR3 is TGTGCCAGCAGCCTAGGGACAGGGGGGTATGGCTACACCTTC. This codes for CASSLGTGGYGYTF.

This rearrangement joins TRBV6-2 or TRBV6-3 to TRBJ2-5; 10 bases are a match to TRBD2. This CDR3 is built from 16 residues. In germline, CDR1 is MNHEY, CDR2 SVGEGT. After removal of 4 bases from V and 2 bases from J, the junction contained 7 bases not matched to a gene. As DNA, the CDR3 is TGTGCCAGCAGTTCGTCCGGGACTAGCGCACAAGAGACCCAGTACTTC. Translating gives CASSSSGTSAQETQYF.

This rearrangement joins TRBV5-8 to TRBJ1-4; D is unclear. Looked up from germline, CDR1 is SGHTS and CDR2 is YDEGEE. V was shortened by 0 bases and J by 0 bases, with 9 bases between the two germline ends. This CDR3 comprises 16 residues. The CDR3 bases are TGTGCCAGCAGCTTGGGGCAGATTTCAACTAATGAAAAACTGTTTTTT. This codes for CASSLGQISTNEKLFF.

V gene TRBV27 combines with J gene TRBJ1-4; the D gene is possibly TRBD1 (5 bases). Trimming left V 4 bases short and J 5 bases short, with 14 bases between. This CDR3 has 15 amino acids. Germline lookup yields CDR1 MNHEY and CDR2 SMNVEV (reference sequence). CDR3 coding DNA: TGTGCCAGCAGTTCTCTCTGGGGCCAAAATGAAAAACTGTTTTTT. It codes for CASSSLWGQNEKLFF.

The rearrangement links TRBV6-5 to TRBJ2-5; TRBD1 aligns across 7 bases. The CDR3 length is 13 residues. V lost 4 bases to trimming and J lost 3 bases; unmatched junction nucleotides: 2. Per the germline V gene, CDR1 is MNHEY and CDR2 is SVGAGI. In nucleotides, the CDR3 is TGTGCCAGCAGTTGGGGACAGAAAGAGACCCAGTACTTC. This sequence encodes CASSWGQKETQYF.

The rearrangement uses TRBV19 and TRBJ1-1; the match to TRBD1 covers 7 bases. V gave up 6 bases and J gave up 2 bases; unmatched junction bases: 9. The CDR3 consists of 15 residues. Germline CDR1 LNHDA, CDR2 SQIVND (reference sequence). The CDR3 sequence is CASRPPGQLNTEAFF. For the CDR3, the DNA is TGTGCCAGTAGACCTCCGGGACAGTTAAACACTGAAGCTTTCTTT.

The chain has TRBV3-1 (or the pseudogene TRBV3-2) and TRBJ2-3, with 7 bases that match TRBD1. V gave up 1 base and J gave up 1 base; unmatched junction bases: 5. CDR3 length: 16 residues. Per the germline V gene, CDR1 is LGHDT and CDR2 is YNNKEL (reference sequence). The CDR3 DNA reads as TGTGCCAGCAGCCAAGTCCCCACAGGGGGCACAGATACGCAGTATTTT. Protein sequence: CASSQVPTGGTDTQYF.

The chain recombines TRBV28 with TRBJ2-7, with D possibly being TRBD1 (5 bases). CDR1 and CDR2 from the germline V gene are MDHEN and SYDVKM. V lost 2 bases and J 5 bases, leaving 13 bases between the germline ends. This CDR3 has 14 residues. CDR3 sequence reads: CASSLMSGRNEQYF. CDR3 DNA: TGTGCCAGCAGTTTAATGTCAGGGCGTAACGAGCAGTACTTC.

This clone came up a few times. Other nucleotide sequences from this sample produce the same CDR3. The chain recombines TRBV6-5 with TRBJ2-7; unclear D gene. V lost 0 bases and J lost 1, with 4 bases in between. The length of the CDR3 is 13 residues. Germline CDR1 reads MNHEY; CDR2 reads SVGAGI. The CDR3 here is CASSYSYSYEQYF. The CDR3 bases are TGTGCCAGCAGTTACTCTTATTCCTACGAGCAGTACTTC.

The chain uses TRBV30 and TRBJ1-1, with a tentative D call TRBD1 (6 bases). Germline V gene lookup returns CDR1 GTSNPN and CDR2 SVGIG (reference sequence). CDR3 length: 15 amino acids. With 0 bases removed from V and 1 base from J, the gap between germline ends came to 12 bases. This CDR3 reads CAWSVLRGRNTEAFF. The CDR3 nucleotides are TGTGCCTGGAGTGTACTAAGGGGGAGGAACACTGAAGCTTTCTTT.

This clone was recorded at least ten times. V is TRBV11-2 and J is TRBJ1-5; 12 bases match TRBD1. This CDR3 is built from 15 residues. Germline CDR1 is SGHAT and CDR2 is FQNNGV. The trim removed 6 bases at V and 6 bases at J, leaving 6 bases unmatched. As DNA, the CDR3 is TGTGCCAGCAGTTTCGGGACAGGGGGCTTTCAGCCCCAGCATTTT. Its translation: CASSFGTGGFQPQHF.

CDR3 protein: CASSPRTSWNEQFF. The CDR3 nucleotides read TGTGCCAGCAGCCCTCGGACTAGTTGGAATGAGCAGTTCTTC. The chain uses TRBV9 and TRBJ2-1; 7 bases match TRBD2. The V gene end was trimmed by 4 bases and the J gene end by 7 bases; junction bases not matched to a gene: 8. CDR1 and CDR2 from the germline V gene are SGDLS and YYNGEE. The CDR3 has 14 amino acids.

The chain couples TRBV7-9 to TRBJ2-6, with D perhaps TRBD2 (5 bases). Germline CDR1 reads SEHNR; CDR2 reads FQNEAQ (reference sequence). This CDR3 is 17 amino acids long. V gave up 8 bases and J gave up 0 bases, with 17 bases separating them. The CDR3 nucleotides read TGTGCCAGCTCTACCCCCCAGCGGACCTCTGGGGCCAACGTCCTGACTTTC. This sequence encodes CASSTPQRTSGANVLTF. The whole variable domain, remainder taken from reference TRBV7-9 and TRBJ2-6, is DTGVSQNPRHKITKRGQNVTFRCDPISEHNRLYWYRQTLGQGPEFLTYFQNEAQLEKSRLLSDRFSAERPKGSFSTLEIQRTEQGDSAMYLCASSTPQRTSGANVLTFGAGSRLTVL.

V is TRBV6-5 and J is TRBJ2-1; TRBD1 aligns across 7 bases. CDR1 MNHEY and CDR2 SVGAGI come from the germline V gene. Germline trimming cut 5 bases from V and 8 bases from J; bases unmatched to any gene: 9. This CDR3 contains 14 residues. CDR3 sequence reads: CASSSYRGKDEQFF. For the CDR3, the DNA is TGTGCCAGCAGTAGCTACAGGGGCAAGGATGAGCAGTTCTTC.

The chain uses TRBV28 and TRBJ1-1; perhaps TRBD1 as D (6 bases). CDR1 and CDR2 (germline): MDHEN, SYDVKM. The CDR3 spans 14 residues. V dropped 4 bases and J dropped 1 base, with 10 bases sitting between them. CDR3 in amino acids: CASSSRGANTEAFF. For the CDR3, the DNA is TGTGCCAGCAGTTCCAGGGGTGCGAACACTGAAGCTTTCTTT.

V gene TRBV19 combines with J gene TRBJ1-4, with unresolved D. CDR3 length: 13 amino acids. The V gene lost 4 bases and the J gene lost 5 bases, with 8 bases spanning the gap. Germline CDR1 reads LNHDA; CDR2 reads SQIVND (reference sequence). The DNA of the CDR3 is TGTGCCAGTAGTAGAGCCCCGAATGAAAAACTGTTTTTT. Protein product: CASSRAPNEKLFF.

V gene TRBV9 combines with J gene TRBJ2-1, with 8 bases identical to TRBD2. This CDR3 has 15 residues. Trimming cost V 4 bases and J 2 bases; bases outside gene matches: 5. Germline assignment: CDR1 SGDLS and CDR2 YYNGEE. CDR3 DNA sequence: TGTGCCAGCAGCTCCAGCGGGGGAGCCTACAATGAGCAGTTCTTC. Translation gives CASSSSGGAYNEQFF.

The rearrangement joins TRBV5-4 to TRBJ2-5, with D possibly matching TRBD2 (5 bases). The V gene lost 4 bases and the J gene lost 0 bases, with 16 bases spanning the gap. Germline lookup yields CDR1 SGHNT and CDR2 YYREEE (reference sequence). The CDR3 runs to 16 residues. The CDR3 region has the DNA TGTGCCAGCAGCATAGGCTCGGGGTATGACCAAGAGACCCAGTACTTC. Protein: CASSIGSGYDQETQYF. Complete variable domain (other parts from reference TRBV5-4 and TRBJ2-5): ETGVTQSPTHLIKTRGQQVTLRCSSQSGHNTVSWYQQALGQGPQFIFQYYREEENGRGNFPPRFSGLQFPNYSSELNVNALELDDSALYLCASSIGSGYDQETQYFGPGTRLLVL.

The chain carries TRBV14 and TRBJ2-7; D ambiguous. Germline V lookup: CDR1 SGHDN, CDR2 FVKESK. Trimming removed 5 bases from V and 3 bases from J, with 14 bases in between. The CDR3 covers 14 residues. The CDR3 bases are TGTGCCAGCAGCGCCGCATTGAGAGGCTACGAGCAGTACTTC. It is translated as CASSAALRGYEQYF.

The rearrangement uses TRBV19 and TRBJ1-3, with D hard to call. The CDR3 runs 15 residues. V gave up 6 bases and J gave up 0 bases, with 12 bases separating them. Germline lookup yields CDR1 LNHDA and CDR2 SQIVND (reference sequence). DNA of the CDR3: TGTGCCAGTAGCGACGACACGTACTCTGGAAACACCATATATTTT. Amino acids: CASSDDTYSGNTIYF.

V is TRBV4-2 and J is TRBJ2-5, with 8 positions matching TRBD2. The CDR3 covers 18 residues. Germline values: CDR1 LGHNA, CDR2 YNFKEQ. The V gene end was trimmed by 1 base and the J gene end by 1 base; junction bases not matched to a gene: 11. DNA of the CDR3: TGTGCCAGCAGCCAAGCGGGGGGAGCGGGGGCCTCCCAAGAGACCCAGTACTTC. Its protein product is CASSQAGGAGASQETQYF.

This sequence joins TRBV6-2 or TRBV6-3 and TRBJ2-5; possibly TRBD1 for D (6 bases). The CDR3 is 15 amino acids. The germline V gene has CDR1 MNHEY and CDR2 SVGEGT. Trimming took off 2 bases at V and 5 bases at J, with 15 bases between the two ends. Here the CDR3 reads CASSYRGTSRETQYF. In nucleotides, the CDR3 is TGTGCCAGCAGTTACAGGGGGACATCCAGGGAGACCCAGTACTTC.

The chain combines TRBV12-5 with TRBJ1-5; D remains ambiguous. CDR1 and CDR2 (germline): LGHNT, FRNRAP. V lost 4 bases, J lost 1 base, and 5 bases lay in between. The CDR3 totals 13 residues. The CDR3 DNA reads TGTGCTAGTGGTTGGGAGAGCAATCAGCCCCAGCATTTT. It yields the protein CASGWESNQPQHF. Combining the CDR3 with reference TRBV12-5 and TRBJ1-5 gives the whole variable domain DARVTQTPRHKVTEMGQEVTMRCQPILGHNTVFWYRQTMMQGLELLAYFRNRAPLDDSGMPKDRFSAEMPDATLATLKIQPSEPRDSAVYFCASGWESNQPQHFGDGTRLSIL.

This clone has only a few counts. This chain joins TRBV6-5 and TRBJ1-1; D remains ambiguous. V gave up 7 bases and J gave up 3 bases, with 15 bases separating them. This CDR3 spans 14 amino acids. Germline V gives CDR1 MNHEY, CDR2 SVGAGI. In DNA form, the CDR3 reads TGTGCCAGCACGCGGGCCTCCTTGGACACTGAAGCTTTCTTT. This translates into CASTRASLDTEAFF.